Sequencing of this T cell receptor (beta chain) was carried out in a study of cytomegalovirus exposure and HLA in healthy donors. The study's findings and limits: High sensitivity and specificity were reportedly achieved when the classifier diagnosed cytomegalovirus status. Through in vitro validation, three CMV-associated chains were shown to be specific for CMV antigens. Clusters of TCRs from the first cohort tended to co-occur in the roughly 120 validation repertoires (as a later analysis found).

While the first cohort had over 650 subjects, the donors belonged to the separate validation cohort of about 130 subjects. With respect to this clone: Its antigen is still unknown.

The assay was immunoSEQ multiplex PCR, and TCRdb's table has in-frame clones only and misses some. The sample contains fewer than 120,000 clones, approximately 89% of which appear only once. The CDR3 is 16 amino acids. V lost 0 bases to trimming and J lost 0 bases, with 10 bases between them. CDR1 SGHRS and CDR2 YFSETQ come from the germline V gene. Sequencing was done on a sample of PBMCs. The rearrangement uses TRBV5-1 and TRBJ2-1; D perhaps matches TRBD2 (6 bases). The TCR was taken from a woman under 30 in good health and CMV-seronegative. For the CDR3, the DNA is TGCGCCAGCAGCTTGGCCCAGACTAGCTCCTACAATGAGCAGTTCTTC. Translation: CASSLAQTSSYNEQFF.